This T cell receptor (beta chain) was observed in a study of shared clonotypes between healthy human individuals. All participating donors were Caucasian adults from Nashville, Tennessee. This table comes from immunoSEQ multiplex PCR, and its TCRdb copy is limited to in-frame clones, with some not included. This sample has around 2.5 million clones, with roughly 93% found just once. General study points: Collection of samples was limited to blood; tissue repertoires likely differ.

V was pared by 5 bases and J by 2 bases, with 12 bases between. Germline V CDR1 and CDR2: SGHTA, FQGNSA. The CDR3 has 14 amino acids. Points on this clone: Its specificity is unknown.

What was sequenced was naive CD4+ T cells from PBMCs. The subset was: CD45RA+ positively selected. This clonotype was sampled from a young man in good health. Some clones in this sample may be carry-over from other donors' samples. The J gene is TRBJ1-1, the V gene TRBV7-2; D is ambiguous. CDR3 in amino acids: CASSAATRNTEAFF. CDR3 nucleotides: TGTGCCAGCAGCGCTGCTACTCGCAACACTGAAGCTTTCTTT.